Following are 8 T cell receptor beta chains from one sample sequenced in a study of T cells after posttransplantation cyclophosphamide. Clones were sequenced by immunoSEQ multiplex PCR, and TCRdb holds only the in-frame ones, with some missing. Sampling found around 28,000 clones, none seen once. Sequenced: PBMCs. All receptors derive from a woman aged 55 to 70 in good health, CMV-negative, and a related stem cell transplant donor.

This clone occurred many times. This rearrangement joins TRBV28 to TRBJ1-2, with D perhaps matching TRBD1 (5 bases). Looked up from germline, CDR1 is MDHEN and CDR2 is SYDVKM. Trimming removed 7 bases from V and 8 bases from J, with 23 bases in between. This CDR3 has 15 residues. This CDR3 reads CASNIPGLALGGYTF. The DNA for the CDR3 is TGTGCCAGCAACATCCCGGGACTGGCCTTGGGGGGCTACACCTTC.

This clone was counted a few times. This chain's CDR3 is CASSLVASGSGPGELFF. DNA for the CDR3: TGTGCCAGCAGCTTAGTCGCTAGCGGGAGTGGACCCGGGGAGCTGTTTTTT. The J gene is TRBJ2-2, the V gene TRBV7-6, with 10 bases that match TRBD2. Germline V gene lookup returns CDR1 SGHVS and CDR2 FNYEAQ. V lost 1 base to trimming and J lost 6 bases; unmatched junction nucleotides: 8. The CDR3 has 17 amino acids.

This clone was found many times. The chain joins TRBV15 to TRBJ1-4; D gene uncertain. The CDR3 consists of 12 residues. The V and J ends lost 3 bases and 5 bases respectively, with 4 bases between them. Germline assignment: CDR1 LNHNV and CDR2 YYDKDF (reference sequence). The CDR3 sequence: CATSSPNEKLFF. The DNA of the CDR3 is TGTGCCACCAGCAGTCCGAATGAAAAACTGTTTTTT.

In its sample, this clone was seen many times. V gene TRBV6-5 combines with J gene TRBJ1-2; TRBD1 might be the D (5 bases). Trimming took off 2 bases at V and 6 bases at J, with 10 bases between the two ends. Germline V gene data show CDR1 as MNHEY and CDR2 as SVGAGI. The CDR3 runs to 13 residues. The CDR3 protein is CASSYRSRDGYTF. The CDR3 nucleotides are TGTGCCAGCAGTTACAGGAGCAGGGATGGCTACACCTTC.

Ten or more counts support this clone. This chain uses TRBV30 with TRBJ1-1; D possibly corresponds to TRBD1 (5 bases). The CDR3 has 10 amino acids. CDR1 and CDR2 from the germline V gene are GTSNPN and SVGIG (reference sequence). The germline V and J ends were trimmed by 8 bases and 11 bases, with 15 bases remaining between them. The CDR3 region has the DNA TGTGCCCTAGTAGAGGGGAGGGCTTTCTTT. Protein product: CALVEGRAFF.

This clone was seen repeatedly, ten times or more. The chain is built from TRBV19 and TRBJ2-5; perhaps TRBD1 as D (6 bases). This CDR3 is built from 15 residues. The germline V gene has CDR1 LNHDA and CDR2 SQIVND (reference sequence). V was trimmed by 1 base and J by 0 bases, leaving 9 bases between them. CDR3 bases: TGTGCCAGTAGTATAGGGGGACATCACCAAGAGACCCAGTACTTC. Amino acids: CASSIGGHHQETQYF.

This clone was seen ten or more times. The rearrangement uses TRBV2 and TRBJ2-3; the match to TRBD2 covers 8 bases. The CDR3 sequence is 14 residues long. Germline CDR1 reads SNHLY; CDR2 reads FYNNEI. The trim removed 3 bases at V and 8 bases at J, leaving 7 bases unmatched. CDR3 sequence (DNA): TGTGCCAGCAGTGAGCAGCGGGGGACCAGTACGCAGTATTTT. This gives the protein CASSEQRGTSTQYF.

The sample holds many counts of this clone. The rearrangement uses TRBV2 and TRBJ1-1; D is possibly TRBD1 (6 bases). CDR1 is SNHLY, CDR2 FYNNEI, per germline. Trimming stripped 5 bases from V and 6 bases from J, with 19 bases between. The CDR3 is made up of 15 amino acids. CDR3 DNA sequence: TGTGCCAGCAGTCGAAGCTGGGCACAGGGCGCTGAAGCTTTCTTT. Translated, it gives CASSRSWAQGAEAFF.